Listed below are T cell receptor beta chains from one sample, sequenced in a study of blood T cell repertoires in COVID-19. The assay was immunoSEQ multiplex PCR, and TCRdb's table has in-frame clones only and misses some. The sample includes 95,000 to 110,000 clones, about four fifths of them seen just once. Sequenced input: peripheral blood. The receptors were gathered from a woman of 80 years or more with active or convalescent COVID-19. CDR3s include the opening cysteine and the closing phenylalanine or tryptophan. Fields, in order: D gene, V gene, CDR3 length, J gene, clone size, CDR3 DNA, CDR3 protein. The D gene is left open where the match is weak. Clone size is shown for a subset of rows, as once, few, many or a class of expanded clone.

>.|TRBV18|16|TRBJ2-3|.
TGTGCCAGCTCACCACCTTCCCTAGCCCGCACAGATACGCAGTATTTT
CASSPPSLARTDTQYF
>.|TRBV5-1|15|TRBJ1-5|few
TGCGCCAGCAGCTTGGGGCAGGGCGGCAATCAGCCCCAGCATTTT
CASSLGQGGNQPQHF
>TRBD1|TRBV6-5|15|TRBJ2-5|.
TGTGCCAGCAGACGGACAGGGGGCGCGGGAGAGACCCAGTACTTC
CASRRTGGAGETQYF
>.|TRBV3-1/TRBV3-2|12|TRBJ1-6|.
TGTGCCAGCAGCCAAGATAGAGGCACCCTCCACTTT
CASSQDRGTLHF
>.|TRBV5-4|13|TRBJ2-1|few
TGTGCCAGCAGCTTGGCAGGGGTTGCTGAGCAGTTCTTC
CASSLAGVAEQFF
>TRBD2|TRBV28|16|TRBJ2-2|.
TGTGCCGTGCGTGGGAGGACTAGCCCGAACACCGGGGAGCTGTTTTTT
CAVRGRTSPNTGELFF
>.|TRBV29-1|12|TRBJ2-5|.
TGCAGCGTACGAACGGGGCAAGAGACCCAGTACTTC
CSVRTGQETQYF
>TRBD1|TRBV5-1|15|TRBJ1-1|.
TGCGCCAGCAGCCCGGAGGGGGCGGGAGGCACTGAAGCTTTCTTT
CASSPEGAGGTEAFF
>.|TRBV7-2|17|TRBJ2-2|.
TGTGCCAGCAGCTTAGGGTGGAGCCAGGCGGGGACCGGGGAGCTGTTTTTT
CASSLGWSQAGTGELFF
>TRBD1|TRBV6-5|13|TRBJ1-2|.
TGTGCCAGCAGCCTACGACAGGGCGGGGGCTACACCTTC
CASSLRQGGGYTF
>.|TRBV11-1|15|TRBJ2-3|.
TGTGCCAGCAGCTTAGGCCAGCGGGGCACAGATACGCAGTATTTT
CASSLGQRGTDTQYF
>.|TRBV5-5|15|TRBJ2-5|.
TGTGCCAGCAAAACCTGGGGCCCATTTTCAGTTGGCCAGTACTTC
CASKTWGPFSVGQYF
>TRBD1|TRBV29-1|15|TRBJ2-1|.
TGCAGCGTGGCCGACAGGGGGAGCTCCTACAATGAGCAGTTCTTC
CSVADRGSSYNEQFF
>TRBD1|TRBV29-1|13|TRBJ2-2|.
TGCAGCGTCGGACAGGATAACACCGGGGAGCTGTTTTTT
CSVGQDNTGELFF
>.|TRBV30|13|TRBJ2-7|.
TGTGCCTGGAGTGGAGGGAGCTCCTACGAGCAGTACTTC
CAWSGGSSYEQYF
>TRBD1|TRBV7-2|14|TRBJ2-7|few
TGTGCCAGCAGCTCCCGGACAGGGGTTTACGAGCAGTACTTC
CASSSRTGVYEQYF
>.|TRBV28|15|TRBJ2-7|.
TGTGCCAGCAGGCTAGGGGGTGGCGGTTTTCACGAGCAGTACTTC
CASRLGGGGFHEQYF
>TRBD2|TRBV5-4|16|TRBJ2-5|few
TGTGCCAGCAGCCTAGGACTAGCGGGAGTACAAGAGACCCAGTACTTC
CASSLGLAGVQETQYF
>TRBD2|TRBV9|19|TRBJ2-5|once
TGTGCCAGCAGCGTAGGGCGCGGGAGTGGCATCCTGGCCCAAGAGACCCAGTACTTC
CASSVGRGSGILAQETQYF
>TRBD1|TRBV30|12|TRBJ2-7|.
TGTGCCTGGAGCGGGACAGGGTACGAGCAGTACTTC
CAWSGTGYEQYF
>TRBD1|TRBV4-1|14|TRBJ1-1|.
TGCGCCAGCAGCCAAGCGGACAGGTTGACTGAAGCTTTCTTT
CASSQADRLTEAFF
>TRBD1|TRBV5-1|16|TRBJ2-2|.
TGCGCCAGCAGCCCTAGACAGGGAAAAAACACCGGGGAGCTGTTTTTT
CASSPRQGKNTGELFF
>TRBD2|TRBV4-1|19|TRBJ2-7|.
TGCGCCAGCAGCCAAGAAATCAGCGGGGGGTACCGGGGAATACCCGAGCAGTACTTC
CASSQEISGGYRGIPEQYF
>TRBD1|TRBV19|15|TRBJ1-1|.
TGTGCCAGTAGTGTGAGACAGGGGGCTAGATCTGAAGCTTTCTTT
CASSVRQGARSEAFF
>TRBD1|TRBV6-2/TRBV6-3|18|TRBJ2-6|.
TGTGCCAGCAGTCGCCAAGGACAGGGGGCTTCTGGGGCCAACGTCCTGACTTTC
CASSRQGQGASGANVLTF
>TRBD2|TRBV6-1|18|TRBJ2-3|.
TGTGCCAGCAGTGAAGCAACCCTAGCGGGGGGACGCACAGATACGCAGTATTTT
CASSEATLAGGRTDTQYF
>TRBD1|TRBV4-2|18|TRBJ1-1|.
TGTGCCAGCAGCCAAGTTCGGACAGGGGATTCGAGGGGCACTGAAGCTTTCTTT
CASSQVRTGDSRGTEAFF
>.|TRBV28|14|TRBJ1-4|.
TGTGCCAGCAGCCGGCGGGGACTGAATGAAAAACTGTTTTTT
CASSRRGLNEKLFF
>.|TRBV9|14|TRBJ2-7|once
TGTGCCAGCAGCGTAGCTCCTATGACAAACGAGCAGTACTTC
CASSVAPMTNEQYF
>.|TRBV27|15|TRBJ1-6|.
TGTGCCAGCAGTTCGGTTCCGTTTTATAATTCACCCCTCCACTTT
CASSSVPFYNSPLHF
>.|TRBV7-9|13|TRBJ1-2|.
TGTGCCAGCAGCGTCGGACAAGGCTATGGCTACACCTTC
CASSVGQGYGYTF
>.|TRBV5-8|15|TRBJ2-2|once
TGTGCCAGCAGCTCCGGGTCGCCCATAACCGGGGAGCTGTTTTTT
CASSSGSPITGELFF
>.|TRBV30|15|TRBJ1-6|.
TGTGCCTGGAGTTTAGGACAGTTCTATAATTCACCCCTCCACTTT
CAWSLGQFYNSPLHF
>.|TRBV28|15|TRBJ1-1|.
TGTGCCAGCACCCGGTTTTCCAGGGGTAACACTGAAGCTTTCTTT
CASTRFSRGNTEAFF
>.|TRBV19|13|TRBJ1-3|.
TGTGCGACCAGGATAAGCTCTGGAAACACCATATATTTT
CATRISSGNTIYF
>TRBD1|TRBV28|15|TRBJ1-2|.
TGTGCCAGCAGTGGACAGGGATCACCTAACTATGGCTACACCTTC
CASSGQGSPNYGYTF
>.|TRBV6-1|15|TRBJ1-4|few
TGTGCCAGCAGTGAAACCGGGGGGCACGTTGAAAAACTGTTTTTT
CASSETGGHVEKLFF
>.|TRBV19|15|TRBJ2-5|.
TGTGCCAGTAGTATACTATTTTCGGGGGTAGAGACCCAGTACTTC
CASSILFSGVETQYF
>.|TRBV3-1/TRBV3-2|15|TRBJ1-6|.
TGTGCCAGCAGCCAAGGAGAAGTATATAATTCACCCCTCCACTTT
CASSQGEVYNSPLHF
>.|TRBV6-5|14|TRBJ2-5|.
TGTGCCAGCTCTTTCGGGACATTCCAAGAGACCCAGTACTTC
CASSFGTFQETQYF
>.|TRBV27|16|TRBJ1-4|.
TGTGCCAGCAGTCCCATCACAGGGCGAGCCGTTGAAAAACTGTTTTTT
CASSPITGRAVEKLFF
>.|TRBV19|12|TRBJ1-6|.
TGTGCCAGCCAGTCTAGTGGTTCACCCCTCCACTTT
CASQSSGSPLHF
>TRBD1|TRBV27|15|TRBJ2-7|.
TGTGCCAGCAGTGGGGGACGGGACAGCCCCTACGAGCAGTACTTC
CASSGGRDSPYEQYF
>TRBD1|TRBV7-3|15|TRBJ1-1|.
TGTGCCAGCAGCTTAGTAGGACAGGCCCACACTGAAGCTTTCTTT
CASSLVGQAHTEAFF